The 15 T cell receptor beta chains given below trace back to one sample, sequenced in a study of T cell repertoires in cytomegalovirus infection (dated by TCRdb to about 2019). TCRdb shows the sequencer as Illumina HiSeq 1500. In-frame beta chains were kept once TCRdb had trimmed the public reads at Q25 with fastp and called clones with MiXCR. CDR3 protein sequences are deduplicated, and each keeps its most common genes and DNA. The sample table lists 150,000 to 200,000 distinct CDR3 sequences, 17% of them with a count of one. The ten largest make up 18% of the sample. Sequenced sample: CD8+ T cells from PBMCs. These receptors came from a human donor in good health (CMV status not recorded). Some clones in this sample may be carry-over from other donors' samples.

The count of this clonotype is one. V is TRBV6-2 or TRBV6-3 and J is TRBJ2-1; no clear D. Germline V CDR1 and CDR2: MNHEY, SVGEGT. V was cut by 4 bases and J by 4 bases, with 23 bases left in between. This CDR3 contains 18 residues. The CDR3 bases are TGTGCCAGCAGTTGGCCCGGATGGCAGGAGCGACTTTACAATGAGCAGTTCTTC. Protein sequence: CASSWPGWQERLYNEQFF.

The sample holds a few counts of this clonotype. The V and J genes are TRBV14 and TRBJ2-2; TRBD2 matches 11 bases. V gave up 0 bases and J gave up 4 bases; unmatched junction bases: 10. This CDR3 is built from 19 residues. The germline gives CDR1 SGHDN, CDR2 FVKESK. This chain's CDR3 is CASSQDLRGLAVLTGELFF. As DNA, the CDR3 is TGTGCCAGCAGCCAAGATCTGAGGGGACTAGCGGTACTCACCGGGGAGCTGTTTTTT.

The chain uses TRBV12-3 or TRBV12-4 and TRBJ1-5; D unresolved. V was clipped by 1 base and J by 7 bases, with 5 bases between them. The CDR3 loop spans 12 amino acids. CDR3 sequence reads: CASSLVVQPQHF. CDR3 DNA sequence: TGTGCCAGCAGTTTAGTTGTCCAGCCCCAGCATTTT.

A few counts support this clonotype. The chain is built from TRBV7-8 and TRBJ1-5, with D tentatively TRBD1 (6 bases). The CDR3 covers 15 residues. Trimming pared 4 bases from V and 5 bases from J, leaving 15 bases between. CDR1 SGHVS and CDR2 FQNEAQ come from the germline V gene. The CDR3 spells CASSYLQGSDQPQHF. DNA for the CDR3: TGTGCCAGCAGCTATTTACAGGGCTCAGATCAGCCCCAGCATTTT.

This clonotype appeared a few times. The J gene is TRBJ2-1, the V gene TRBV6-6; 9 nucleotides align to TRBD2. There are 13 residues in the CDR3. V dropped 7 bases and J dropped 5; count of bases not matched to a gene: 3. Germline V lookup: CDR1 MNHNY, CDR2 SVGAGI (reference sequence). The CDR3 DNA is TGTGCCAGCACCCTAGCGGGAAACAATGAGCAGTTCTTC. Protein sequence: CASTLAGNNEQFF.

This clonotype has more than one count but fewer than ten. The rearrangement joins TRBV29-1 to TRBJ2-1; D remains ambiguous. The germline V gene has CDR1 SQVTM and CDR2 ANQGSEA. This CDR3 is 15 amino acids long. V was clipped by 3 bases and J by 5 bases, with 17 bases between them. CDR3 protein: CSVEELTSINNEQFF. The CDR3 DNA follows: TGCAGCGTTGAGGAATTAACTTCTATTAACAATGAGCAGTTCTTC.

This clonotype was picked up a small number of times. The chain recombines TRBV6-1 with TRBJ1-1; no firm D call. V shed 6 bases and J shed 6 bases, with 11 bases lying between them. Germline assignment: CDR1 MNHNS and CDR2 SASEGT. The CDR3 is 12 amino acids. DNA of the CDR3: TGTGCCAGCAGCCCACTAGGGCCTGAAGCTTTCTTT. It codes for CASSPLGPEAFF.

There are a few counts of this clonotype. V and J are TRBV14 and TRBJ2-5, with 10 bases identical to TRBD1. The CDR3 covers 15 residues. The V gene end was trimmed by 4 bases and the J gene end by 2 bases; junction bases not matched to a gene: 4. Germline-derived CDR1 and CDR2 are SGHDN and FVKESK. This chain's CDR3 is CASSPWGQGQETQYF. DNA of the CDR3: TGTGCCAGCAGCCCCTGGGGACAGGGGCAAGAGACCCAGTACTTC. Based on the CDR3 plus reference TRBV14 and TRBJ2-5, the full variable domain is EAGVTQFPSHSVIEKGQTVTLRCDPISGHDNLYWYRRVMGKEIKFLLHFVKESKQDESGMPNNRFLAERTGGTYSTLKVQPAELEDSGVYFCASSPWGQGQETQYFGPGTRLLVL.

The rearrangement links TRBV12-5 to TRBJ2-3; D is perhaps TRBD1 (5 bases). The CDR3 extends over 15 amino acids. V lost 5 bases, J lost 0 bases, and 12 bases lay in between. Germline lookup yields CDR1 LGHNT and CDR2 FRNRAP. DNA of the CDR3: TGTGCTAGTGGTCCAGGGTCCTCTAGCACAGATACGCAGTATTTT. Translating it yields CASGPGSSSTDTQYF.

In its sample, this clonotype was seen a few times. The chain uses TRBV29-1 and TRBJ2-1; D is perhaps TRBD1 (5 bases). Trimming pared 1 base from V and 0 bases from J, leaving 10 bases between. CDR1 SQVTM and CDR2 ANQGSEA come from the germline V gene. The CDR3 totals 15 residues. The CDR3 DNA follows: TGCAGCGTTGAAGGGACAAGGAGCTCCTACAATGAGCAGTTCTTC. Translated, it gives CSVEGTRSSYNEQFF.

The sample holds a few counts of this clonotype. The chain recombines TRBV14 with TRBJ2-1, with D tentatively TRBD2 (5 bases). The germline CDR1 and CDR2 sequences are SGHDN and FVKESK. The CDR3 spans 16 residues. Between the trimmed V and J ends, which lost 3 bases and 6 bases, there was a span of 18 bases. CDR3 bases: TGTGCCAGCAGCCACCCCCGGGCTAGCAGCGCCAATGAGCAGTTCTTC. Protein sequence: CASSHPRASSANEQFF.

The sample holds a few counts of this clonotype. The chain couples TRBV2 to TRBJ2-7; D not resolved. Trimming removed 1 base from V and 6 bases from J, with 10 bases in between. The CDR3 is 13 amino acids. Germline assignment: CDR1 SNHLY and CDR2 FYNNEI. CDR3 residues: CASSEGWGSEQYF. The CDR3 DNA sequence: TGTGCCAGCAGTGAAGGCTGGGGTTCCGAGCAGTACTTC. The full variable domain, rest sourced from reference TRBV2 and TRBJ2-7, is EPEVTQTPSHQVTQMGQEVILRCVPISNHLYFYWYRQILGQKVEFLVSFYNNEISEKSEIFDDQFSVERPDGSNFTLKIRSTKLEDSAMYFCASSEGWGSEQYFGPGTRLTVT.

The chain links TRBV10-3 to TRBJ2-1, with D possibly being TRBD2 (6 bases). CDR1 and CDR2 from the germline V gene are ENHRY and SYGVKD. With 4 bases removed from V and 1 base from J, the gap between germline ends came to 11 bases. This CDR3 has 15 residues. The CDR3 DNA sequence: TGTGCCATCAGTGGGGGCGGGATGTCCTACAATGAGCAGTTCTTC. This encodes CAISGGGMSYNEQFF.

This clonotype has just a few counts. The chain employs TRBV6-2 or TRBV6-3 and TRBJ1-1; 7 nucleotides line up with TRBD1. The germline V gene encodes CDR1 MNHEY and CDR2 SVGEGT. This CDR3 comprises 13 residues. The V and J ends lost 8 bases and 1 base, in that order; junction bases with no gene match: 4. CDR3 nucleotides: TGTGCCAGCCTACCAGGGGGGAACACTGAAGCTTTCTTT. The encoded protein is CASLPGGNTEAFF.

This sequence joins TRBV27 and TRBJ2-3; D not certain. This CDR3 contains 16 residues. With 3 bases removed from V and 3 bases from J, the gap between germline ends came to 16 bases. Germline V gene sequence: CDR1 MNHEY, CDR2 SMNVEV (reference sequence). CDR3: CASSFQGLVGTDTQYF. The CDR3, as DNA: TGTGCCAGCAGTTTTCAAGGTTTAGTGGGGACAGATACGCAGTATTTT.